The 20 T cell receptor beta chains below were found in one sample sequenced in a study of Ad26.COV2.S vaccination and SARS-CoV-2 variants. Documented treatment: some 19 received Ad26.COV2.S at low or high dose, single or two shots; 5 received placebo; per-sample allocation not given. It was on day 63 after the first vaccine or placebo injection that samples were taken. Libraries were prepared by immunoSEQ multiplex PCR; TCRdb keeps only in-frame clonotypes and omits some of them. The sample includes roughly 300,000 clones, approximately 90% seen only once; the top ten take approximately 5%. The sample in question was peripheral blood, obtained in a trial of Ad26.COV2.S vaccine versus placebo. The receptors here all came from a person between 18 and 60 years old who received the Ad26.COV2.S COVID-19 vaccine or a placebo.

The V and J genes are TRBV28 and TRBJ1-4; TRBD1 matches 7 bases. This CDR3 region has 15 residues. Germline V CDR1 and CDR2: MDHEN, SYDVKM. The V gene end was trimmed by 3 bases and the J gene end by 11 bases; junction bases not matched to a gene: 12. The CDR3 reads CASSLGGRGTGKLFF. The CDR3, as DNA: TGTGCCAGCAGTTTGGGGGGCAGGGGGACTGGGAAACTGTTTTTT.

The chain carries TRBV4-3 and TRBJ1-6; no firm D call. This CDR3 comprises 13 residues. Germline V gives CDR1 LGHNA, CDR2 YSLEER. Trimming stripped 0 bases from V and 7 bases from J, with 4 bases between. For the CDR3, the DNA is TGCGCCAGCAGCCAAGAGGACAATTCACCCCTCCACTTT. Amino acids: CASSQEDNSPLHF.

This clone is a singleton in its sample. The DNA of the CDR3 is TGTGCCAGCAGCTCCGCAGGAAACTATGGCTACACCTTC. Amino acids: CASSSAGNYGYTF. The chain combines TRBV7-2 with TRBJ1-2; D unresolved. Germline loops: CDR1 SGHTA, CDR2 FQGNSA. This CDR3 is 13 amino acids long. Deletions cut 4 bases from V and 2 bases from J, with 8 bases between.

The V and J genes are TRBV5-1 and TRBJ1-2, with a tentative D call TRBD1 (6 bases). The CDR3 spans 14 residues. Germline CDR1 reads SGHRS; CDR2 reads YFSETQ. V lost 2 bases and J 3 bases, leaving 11 bases between the germline ends. The CDR3 nucleotides are TGCGCCAGCAGCTTTGGGGGCTTGGACTATGGCTACACCTTC. This sequence encodes CASSFGGLDYGYTF.

The rearrangement links TRBV5-1 to TRBJ2-1; D possibly corresponds to TRBD2 (7 bases). There are 15 residues in the CDR3. Germline loops: CDR1 SGHRS, CDR2 YFSETQ. V gave up 0 bases and J gave up 4 bases, with 11 bases separating them. In DNA form, the CDR3 reads TGCGCCAGCAGCTTGGATGCGGGGGCTTACAATGAGCAGTTCTTC. As protein: CASSLDAGAYNEQFF.

CDR3 sequence reads: CSVKGTLLETQYF. CDR3 bases: TGCAGCGTCAAGGGGACCCTTTTGGAGACCCAGTACTTC. This chain connects TRBV29-1 to TRBJ2-5, with D tentatively TRBD1 or TRBD2 (5 bases each). Germline V gene data show CDR1 as SQVTM and CDR2 as ANQGSEA. V was trimmed by 6 bases and J by 5 bases, leaving 16 bases between them. This CDR3 is 13 amino acids long.

The V gene is TRBV30, the J gene TRBJ2-1; 10 bases align to TRBD2. Germline V gene data show CDR1 as GTSNPN and CDR2 as SVGIG (reference sequence). The J segment lost 6 bases and the V segment lost 0 bases, leaving 8 bases of the junction unmatched. This CDR3 has 16 residues. CDR3 residues: CAWSVRLAGVGNEQFF. CDR3 DNA sequence: TGTGCCTGGAGTGTACGTCTAGCGGGAGTGGGCAATGAGCAGTTCTTC.

The gene calls are TRBV18 and TRBJ1-2, with 8 bases that match TRBD1. CDR1 and CDR2 (germline): KGHSH, LQKENI. This CDR3 is built from 20 residues. Trimming cost V 5 bases and J 6 bases; bases outside gene matches: 26. The CDR3 nucleotides read TGTGCCAGCTCATCCAGCAGACCACAGGGGGTGTCACGAAGATCACATGGCTACACCTTC. Its protein product is CASSSSRPQGVSRRSHGYTF.

The chain joins TRBV29-1 to TRBJ2-5, with a weak D call TRBD1 (6 bases). This CDR3 has 11 amino acids. The V gene's germline CDR1 is SQVTM and CDR2 ANQGSEA. V was shortened by 5 bases and J by 10 bases, with 14 bases between the two germline ends. CDR3 amino acids: CSVHHQGGQYF. The CDR3 DNA reads TGCAGCGTTCACCATCAAGGGGGCCAGTACTTC.

DNA of the CDR3: TGTGCCAGCAGTTATGGGGGCGGCAGAAATCAGCCCCAGCATTTT. Protein: CASSYGGGRNQPQHF. V usage is TRBV6-2 or TRBV6-3 and J usage is TRBJ1-5; tentative D call: TRBD1 (6 bases). CDR3 length: 15 residues. Deletions cut 3 bases from V and 4 bases from J, with 13 bases between. Germline CDR1 and CDR2: MNHEY and SVGEGT.

J is TRBJ2-7 and V is TRBV24-1, with D tentatively TRBD1 or TRBD2 (5 bases each). The CDR3 sequence is 14 residues long. Germline V gene lookup returns CDR1 KGHDR and CDR2 SFDVKD. V gave up 4 bases and J gave up 2 bases, with 11 bases separating them. CDR3 residues: CATSEPGDPYEQYF. DNA of the CDR3: TGTGCCACCAGTGAGCCCGGGGACCCCTACGAGCAGTACTTC.

This chain links TRBV6-2 or TRBV6-3 with TRBJ1-6; D ambiguous. The ends were cut back, 0 bases at V and 7 bases at J, with 7 bases in the middle. CDR3 length: 14 amino acids. Germline values: CDR1 MNHEY, CDR2 SVGEGT. The DNA of the CDR3 is TGTGCCAGCAGTTACTCTGCTACCAATTCACCCCTCCACTTT. It encodes CASSYSATNSPLHF.

For the CDR3, the DNA is TGTGCCACCAGCAGAGATGGACAGGGGGTACAGCCCCAGCATTTT. It codes for CATSRDGQGVQPQHF. V gene TRBV15 combines with J gene TRBJ1-5; the match to TRBD1 covers 10 bases. Per germline, CDR1 LNHNV and CDR2 YYDKDF (reference sequence). The V segment lost 0 bases and the J segment 7 bases; nucleotides outside the gene matches: 3. The CDR3 contains 15 residues.

The rearrangement links TRBV4-1 to TRBJ1-4, with a weak D call TRBD1 (6 bases). Deletions cut 3 bases from V and 4 bases from J, with 15 bases between. The length of the CDR3 is 16 residues. The V gene's germline CDR1 is MGHRA and CDR2 YSYEKL. As DNA, the CDR3 is TGCGCCAGCAGCCATTCCTTGACAGGCCTTAATGAAAAACTGTTTTTT. Encoded protein: CASSHSLTGLNEKLFF.

This clone was recorded once. CDR3 region: CASSVLADDNEQFF. The CDR3 DNA follows: TGTGCCAGCAGTGTACTAGCGGACGACAATGAGCAGTTCTTC. The rearrangement links TRBV28 to TRBJ2-1; 8 bases match TRBD2. CDR1 is MDHEN and CDR2 is SYDVKM in the germline V gene. The junction had 5 bases not matched to a gene; V was cut back by 5 bases and J by 5 bases. This CDR3 region has 14 residues.

This chain links TRBV9 with TRBJ1-2; TRBD1 agrees at 9 bases. The CDR3 totals 16 residues. Trimming at V came to 0 bases and at J to 3 bases, leaving 6 bases not matched to a gene. Germline assignment: CDR1 SGDLS and CDR2 YYNGEE. The CDR3 DNA reads TGTGCCAGCAGCGTAGATGGGACAGGGTTGGACTATGGCTACACCTTC. Protein product: CASSVDGTGLDYGYTF. Full variable domain (missing parts from reference TRBV9 and TRBJ1-2): DSGVTQTPKHLITATGQRVTLRCSPRSGDLSVYWYQQSLDQGLQFLIQYYNGEERAKGNILERFSAQQFPDLHSELNLSSLELGDSALYFCASSVDGTGLDYGYTFGSGTRLTVV.

This clone was seen just once. The chain recombines TRBV28 with TRBJ2-5; 12 bases map to TRBD2. V shed 6 bases, J shed 3 bases, and the junction held 8 bases outside the gene matches. Germline V gives CDR1 MDHEN, CDR2 SYDVKM. The CDR3 loop spans 16 amino acids. CDR3 DNA sequence: TGTGCCAGCAGCCCTGCCGGACTAGCGGGGAAAGAGACCCAGTACTTC. Translation gives CASSPAGLAGKETQYF.

V gene TRBV19 combines with J gene TRBJ2-5; TRBD2 might be the D (5 bases). This CDR3 has 15 amino acids. Germline CDR1 is LNHDA and CDR2 is SQIVND (reference sequence). Trimming cost V 1 base and J 2 bases, with 11 bases left between them. The DNA for the CDR3 is TGTGCCAGTAGTATAGGGGCTAGCTGGCAAGAGACCCAGTACTTC. It is translated as CASSIGASWQETQYF.

The V gene is TRBV5-1, the J gene TRBJ2-2; tentatively, D is TRBD1 (6 bases). The germline V gene encodes CDR1 SGHRS and CDR2 YFSETQ. The V end was cut by 4 bases, the J end by 2 bases, with 9 bases between. This CDR3 region has 14 residues. For the CDR3, the DNA is TGCGCCAGCAGCCAACAGGGTAACACCGGGGAGCTGTTTTTT. This sequence encodes CASSQQGNTGELFF.

The J gene is TRBJ2-2, the V gene TRBV24-1; the match to TRBD2 covers 9 bases. Germline CDR1 is KGHDR and CDR2 is SFDVKD. CDR3 length equals 17 residues. V trimming: 5 bases; J trimming: 6 bases; junction bases outside the gene matches: 12. The CDR3 is CATSASEVAGVPGELFF. The DNA of the CDR3 is TGTGCCACCAGTGCCTCGGAGGTAGCGGGAGTCCCCGGGGAGCTGTTTTTT.